The 29 T cell receptor beta chains given below trace back to one sample, sequenced in a study of CD8 T cells in ankylosing spondylitis. TCRdb independently ran MiXCR on the 5' RACE reads; one entry per CDR3 protein. This sample has approximately 140,000 distinct CDR3 sequences; around 9.3% occur once, and the top ten carry about 3.3%. The sequenced sample consisted of blood, either unsorted or a sorted T cell fraction (not recorded which). These receptor sequences come from a male donor with ankylosing spondylitis or in good health (not recorded which).

This clonotype was recorded many times. Here the CDR3 reads CASRAATYEQYF. For the CDR3, the DNA is TGTGCCAGCCGGGCCGCTACCTACGAGCAGTACTTC. This chain links TRBV18 with TRBJ2-7; D is ambiguous. This CDR3 is built from 12 residues. V was cut by 8 bases and J by 2 bases, with 10 bases left in between. The germline V gene has CDR1 KGHSH and CDR2 LQKENI.

This clonotype occurred a few times. The chain is built from TRBV4-2 and TRBJ2-5, with D perhaps TRBD2 (5 bases). CDR3 length: 16 amino acids. The germline V and J ends were trimmed by 0 bases and 2 bases, with 13 bases remaining between them. In germline, CDR1 is LGHNA, CDR2 YNFKEQ. This CDR3 is CASSQDGLGRQETQYF. The CDR3 DNA reads as TGTGCCAGCAGCCAAGATGGACTGGGAAGGCAAGAGACCCAGTACTTC.

In its sample, this clonotype was seen many times. This chain joins TRBV7-8 and TRBJ2-4; tentative D call: TRBD2 (6 bases). The V and J ends lost 3 bases and 0 bases respectively, with 12 bases between them. The germline V gene has CDR1 SGHVS and CDR2 FQNEAQ. CDR3 length: 16 residues. This CDR3 is CASSFNSGIAKNIQYF. CDR3 coding DNA: TGTGCCAGCAGCTTTAATAGCGGAATAGCCAAAAACATTCAGTACTTC. Based on the CDR3 plus reference TRBV7-8 and TRBJ2-4, the full variable domain is GAGVSQSPRYKVAKRGQDVALRCDPISGHVSLFWYQQALGQGPEFLTYFQNEAQLDKSGLPSDRFFAERPEGSVSTLKIQRTQQEDSAVYLCASSFNSGIAKNIQYFGAGTRLSVL.

This clonotype was found many times. V gene TRBV20-1 combines with J gene TRBJ2-1; 9 nucleotides agree with TRBD2. The CDR3 consists of 15 residues. Germline V gene data show CDR1 as DFQATT and CDR2 as SNEGSKA (reference sequence). V trimming: 1 base; J trimming: 8 bases; junction bases outside the gene matches: 9. The CDR3 reads CSARVAGERLDEQFF. Here the CDR3 DNA reads TGCAGTGCTAGAGTAGCGGGAGAGAGGCTCGATGAGCAGTTCTTC.

This clonotype was detected many times. The chain has TRBV11-2 and TRBJ2-7; D is uncertain. V was clipped by 0 bases and J by 3 bases, with 9 bases between them. CDR1 SGHAT and CDR2 FQNNGV come from the germline V gene. CDR3 length equals 14 residues. CDR3 nucleotides: TGTGCCAGCAGCTTAGAACGTATAAACTACGAGCAGTACTTC. This gives the protein CASSLERINYEQYF.

This clonotype was seen ten or more times. The V and J genes are TRBV3-1 and TRBJ2-1, with 7 positions matching TRBD1. This CDR3 is 15 amino acids long. Losses at the gene ends were 1 base for V and 6 bases for J; bases not matched to a gene: 6. CDR1 LGHDT and CDR2 YNNKEL come from the germline V gene (reference sequence). This CDR3 reads CASSQGSTGINEQFF. The CDR3 nucleotides are TGTGCCAGCAGCCAAGGATCGACAGGGATCAATGAGCAGTTCTTC.

This clonotype has a count of ten or more. The chain has TRBV5-1 and TRBJ2-1, with TRBD2 matching over 10 bases. J gave up 2 bases and V 7 bases, and 6 bases lay outside the gene matches. Germline values: CDR1 SGHRS, CDR2 YFSETQ. The length of the CDR3 is 15 residues. This CDR3 reads CASRSSGRPYNEQFF. The CDR3 DNA is TGCGCCAGCCGGTCTAGCGGGAGACCCTACAATGAGCAGTTCTTC.

In its sample, this clonotype was seen many times. The rearrangement links TRBV5-1 to TRBJ2-7; D remains unclear. There are 16 residues in the CDR3. Germline V gene lookup returns CDR1 SGHRS and CDR2 YFSETQ. Trimming removed 0 bases from V and 0 bases from J, with 13 bases in between. In DNA form, the CDR3 reads TGCGCCAGCAGCTTGGAGGCTGGGATGAGCTCCTACGAGCAGTACTTC. This encodes CASSLEAGMSSYEQYF.

In its sample, this clonotype was seen many times. The chain combines TRBV7-8 with TRBJ2-7; 13 bases line up with TRBD2. The CDR3 runs to 17 residues. Trimming at V came to 4 bases and at J to 6 bases, leaving 12 bases not matched to a gene. Germline V CDR1 and CDR2: SGHVS, FQNEAQ. The DNA for the CDR3 is TGTGCCAGCAGCTCCGGGACTAGCGGGATGGGGGGCTCCGAGCAGTACTTC. The encoded protein is CASSSGTSGMGGSEQYF.

This clonotype has at least ten counts. The rearrangement joins TRBV29-1 to TRBJ2-2, with D possibly matching TRBD2 (6 bases). This CDR3 has 12 amino acids. V shed 7 bases and J shed 4 bases, with 10 bases lying between them. Germline V gene data show CDR1 as SQVTM and CDR2 as ANQGSEA. This chain's CDR3 is CSGGLFTGELFF. DNA of the CDR3: TGCAGCGGGGGACTGTTCACCGGGGAGCTGTTTTTT.

This clonotype came up a few times. This chain joins TRBV28 and TRBJ2-7, with D uncertain. Germline CDR1 and CDR2: MDHEN and SYDVKM. The CDR3 is 14 residues long. The V end was cut by 6 bases, the J end by 5 bases, with 17 bases between. The CDR3 spells CASSPGLTPDEQYF. CDR3 sequence (DNA): TGTGCCAGCAGCCCTGGGCTAACCCCCGACGAGCAGTACTTC.

Ten or more counts support this clonotype. The chain carries TRBV5-1 and TRBJ2-2; D perhaps matches TRBD2 (5 bases). V was pared by 4 bases and J by 6 bases, with 7 bases between. This CDR3 comprises 12 residues. Germline-derived CDR1 and CDR2 are SGHRS and YFSETQ. DNA of the CDR3: TGCGCCAGCAGCGGACTTTCCGGGGAGCTGTTTTTT. Encoded protein: CASSGLSGELFF. Supplemented by reference TRBV5-1 and TRBJ2-2, the full variable domain reads KAGVTQTPRYLIKTRGQQVTLSCSPISGHRSVSWYQQTPGQGLQFLFEYFSETQRNKGNFPGRFSGRQFSNSRSEMNVSTLELGDSALYLCASSGLSGELFFGEGSRLTVL.

The table lists this clonotype with many counts. This chain links TRBV20-1 with TRBJ2-1, with 11 bases identical to TRBD2. Germline assignment: CDR1 DFQATT and CDR2 SNEGSKA (reference sequence). There are 16 residues in the CDR3. The V segment lost 1 base and the J segment 9 bases; nucleotides outside the gene matches: 11. CDR3 nucleotides: TGCAGTGCTAGAGGGGGAAATAGCGGGAGGGCCAGTGAGCAGTTCTTC. Encoded protein: CSARGGNSGRASEQFF.

This clonotype has at least ten counts. The J gene is TRBJ2-7, the V gene TRBV20-1; 7 positions agree with TRBD2. The V gene's germline CDR1 is DFQATT and CDR2 SNEGSKA (reference sequence). J was trimmed by 5 bases and V by 0 bases; bases with no gene match: 7. This CDR3 contains 14 residues. The CDR3 here is CSAREAGARDEQYF. DNA of the CDR3: TGCAGTGCTAGAGAGGCGGGAGCTCGGGACGAGCAGTACTTC.

The gene calls are TRBV20-1 and TRBJ1-2, with TRBD1 matching 7 bases. CDR1 is DFQATT and CDR2 is SNEGSKA in the germline V gene (reference sequence). The J segment lost 3 bases and the V segment lost 0 bases, leaving 1 base of the junction unmatched. CDR3 length: 13 amino acids. The CDR3 loop reads CSARDDRDYGYTF. The CDR3 region has the DNA TGCAGTGCTAGAGATGACAGGGACTATGGCTACACCTTC.

This clonotype was seen only a few times. V and J are TRBV5-4 and TRBJ2-5; 8 bases line up with TRBD1. Unmatched junction bases numbered 12, after V lost 9 bases and J lost 5 bases. The CDR3 loop spans 14 amino acids. Germline loops: CDR1 SGHNT, CDR2 YYREEE (reference sequence). The DNA of the CDR3 is TGTGCCACCGCGAGGACAGGGCGTAGTGAGACCCAGTACTTC. Its translation is CATARTGRSETQYF.

This chain uses TRBV7-9 with TRBJ1-1, with unresolved D. This CDR3 spans 13 amino acids. The germline V and J ends were trimmed by 2 bases and 1 base, with 5 bases remaining between them. CDR1 and CDR2 (germline): SEHNR, FQNEAQ (reference sequence). This chain's CDR3 is CASSLQRNTEAFF. CDR3 bases: TGTGCCAGCAGCTTACAAAGGAACACTGAAGCTTTCTTT.

This clonotype was detected ten times or more. This chain links TRBV5-5 with TRBJ1-2; TRBD1 matches at 8 bases. Trimming took 0 bases from V and 3 from J; bases not matched to a gene: 4. Germline assignment: CDR1 SGHKS and CDR2 YYEKEE (reference sequence). The CDR3 contains 15 residues. The CDR3: CASSLVTGGDYGYTF. In DNA form, the CDR3 reads TGTGCCAGCAGCTTGGTAACAGGGGGTGACTATGGCTACACCTTC.

This clonotype was seen a few times. The rearrangement joins TRBV9 to TRBJ2-1; 8 bases fit TRBD1. Germline V gene lookup returns CDR1 SGDLS and CDR2 YYNGEE. J lost 3 bases, V lost 2 bases, and 4 bases had no gene match. This CDR3 spans 15 amino acids. CDR3: CASSVLGQGYNEQFF. The CDR3 DNA is TGTGCCAGCAGCGTCTTAGGACAGGGCTACAATGAGCAGTTCTTC.

The sample holds many counts of this clonotype. The V call is TRBV15, the J call TRBJ2-7; 7 nucleotides align to TRBD1. The length of the CDR3 is 17 residues. The V and J ends lost 3 bases and 1 base, in that order; junction bases with no gene match: 12. CDR1 is LNHNV, CDR2 YYDKDF, per germline (reference sequence). The CDR3 is CATSRAQQGFKSYEQYF. In DNA form, the CDR3 reads TGTGCCACCAGCAGGGCCCAACAGGGGTTTAAGTCCTACGAGCAGTACTTC. Supplemented by reference TRBV15 and TRBJ2-7, the full variable domain reads DAMVIQNPRYQVTQFGKPVTLSCSQTLNHNVMYWYQQKSSQAPKLLFHYYDKDFNNEADTPDNFQSRRPNTSFCFLDIRSPGLGDTAMYLCATSRAQQGFKSYEQYFGPGTRLTVT.

This clonotype was recorded many times. The chain links TRBV4-1 to TRBJ1-1; no clear D gene. Germline assignment: CDR1 MGHRA and CDR2 YSYEKL. The CDR3 runs 14 residues. V lost 0 bases and J 5 bases, leaving 10 bases between the germline ends. The CDR3 sequence is CASSQDLSGTEAFF. DNA for the CDR3: TGCGCCAGCAGCCAAGACCTGTCGGGGACTGAAGCTTTCTTT.

This clonotype has just a few counts. This chain connects TRBV7-2 to TRBJ2-7; a weak D match, TRBD2 (7 bases). Germline values: CDR1 SGHTA, CDR2 FQGNSA. With 1 base removed from V and 5 bases from J, the gap between germline ends came to 15 bases. The length of the CDR3 is 15 residues. This CDR3 reads CASSLVGGGSDEQYF. CDR3 DNA sequence: TGTGCCAGCAGCTTAGTGGGCGGGGGCTCGGACGAGCAGTACTTC.

The chain has TRBV12-3 or TRBV12-4 and TRBJ1-5; D might be TRBD1 (5 bases). CDR3 length: 14 amino acids. Trimming cost V 5 bases and J 9 bases, with 17 bases left between them. The CDR3 loop is CASSQTGAAGPQHF. The CDR3 DNA is TGTGCCAGCAGTCAAACCGGGGCCGCCGGGCCCCAGCATTTT.

Ten or more counts support this clonotype. The rearrangement links TRBV28 to TRBJ2-7, with D hard to call. Trimming left V 5 bases short and J 2 bases short, with 19 bases between. CDR3 size: 16 residues. CDR1 and CDR2 from the germline V gene are MDHEN and SYDVKM. CDR3 residues: CASSQRVVVSTYEQYF. The CDR3, as DNA: TGTGCCAGCAGTCAAAGGGTTGTAGTTTCTACCTACGAGCAGTACTTC.

As for this clonotype: A much larger clone sits a single nucleotide away, making a read error possible. The V call is TRBV20-1, the J call TRBJ2-1; D call uncertain. The V end lost 3 bases, the J end lost 11 bases, and 14 bases lay between the germline ends. CDR1 is DFQATT, CDR2 SNEGSKA, per germline (reference sequence). CDR3 length: 12 amino acids. CDR3: CSASANAGKQFF. The CDR3 coding sequence is TGCAGTGCTAGTGCCAACGCCGGTAAGCAGTTCTTC.

The chain couples TRBV2 to TRBJ2-1; possible D gene TRBD2, 6 bases. Germline V gene lookup returns CDR1 SNHLY and CDR2 FYNNEI. The V end lost 6 bases, the J end lost 10 bases, and 16 bases lay between the germline ends. There are 13 residues in the CDR3. CDR3 in amino acids: CASSFSGLWEQFF. CDR3 nucleotides: TGTGCCAGCAGCTTCAGCGGGTTATGGGAGCAGTTCTTC. Drawing the rest from reference TRBV2 and TRBJ2-1, the complete variable domain is EPEVTQTPSHQVTQMGQEVILRCVPISNHLYFYWYRQILGQKVEFLVSFYNNEISEKSEIFDDQFSVERPDGSNFTLKIRSTKLEDSAMYFCASSFSGLWEQFFGPGTRLTVL.

This clonotype has at least ten counts. The chain is built from TRBV6-2 or TRBV6-3 and TRBJ1-5; D is unclear. The germline V gene encodes CDR1 MNHEY and CDR2 SVGEGT. This CDR3 is 11 amino acids long. Trimming stripped 2 bases from V and 9 bases from J, with 5 bases between. The CDR3 DNA sequence: TGTGCCAGCAGTTACGGAGGGCCCCAGCATTTT. The encoded protein is CASSYGGPQHF.

There are many counts of this clonotype. V is TRBV20-1 and J is TRBJ2-6, with 8 positions matching TRBD1. The CDR3 spans 16 residues. Trimming removed 7 bases from V and 1 base from J; junction bases left unmatched: 9. Germline CDR1 reads DFQATT; CDR2 reads SNEGSKA (reference sequence). The CDR3 DNA reads TGCAGTGTAGTAGACAGGGGCGGGTCTGGGGCCAACGTCCTGACTTTC. This encodes CSVVDRGGSGANVLTF.

This clonotype was seen at least ten times. The chain recombines TRBV7-8 with TRBJ2-7, with 9 positions matching TRBD2. CDR3 size: 13 residues. The V and J ends lost 6 bases and 5 bases, in that order; junction bases with no gene match: 5. CDR1 and CDR2 (germline): SGHVS, FQNEAQ. This CDR3 is CASRRTSANEQYF. The DNA for the CDR3 is TGTGCCAGCAGAAGGACTAGCGCTAACGAGCAGTACTTC.